The next 23 T cell receptor beta chains were all read from a single sample in a study of tumor and adjacent non-tumor tissue in lung cancer. A modified ARM-PCR protocol with three rounds of nested PCR amplified TCRbeta. TCRdb passed the multiplex PCR reads through MiXCR, listing each CDR3 protein once. The sample shows tens of thousands of distinct CDR3 sequences, 70% to 80% of them seen only once. The template was RNA from unsorted bulk tissue. This non-tumor lung sample came from over 3 cm beyond the tumor edge. Sample: distant non-tumor lung tissue. These receptor sequences come from a woman in her sixties or seventies with non-small cell lung cancer.

This clonotype has just one count. In this CDR3 the conserved last residue, phenylalanine or tryptophan, is missing, so a read error is likely. The J gene is TRBJ1-1, the V gene TRBV29-1; D ambiguous. Trimming took off 0 bases at V and 4 bases at J, with 12 bases between the two ends. CDR1 and CDR2 (germline): SQVTM, ANQGSEA. The CDR3 consists of 14 residues. CDR3 in amino acids: CSVEDWPGPTEAFY. CDR3 nucleotide sequence: TGCAGCGTTGAAGACTGGCCCGGGCCCACTGAAGCTTTCTAT.

This rearrangement joins TRBV9 to TRBJ2-5, with TRBD2 matching 11 bases. The V and J ends lost 7 bases and 2 bases, in that order; junction bases with no gene match: 10. The CDR3 length is 16 residues. The V gene's germline CDR1 is SGDLS and CDR2 YYNGEE. CDR3 bases: TGTGCCAGCGGCCAAAGTGTAGCGGGGGGGCAAGAGACCCAGTACTTC. It translates to CASGQSVAGGQETQYF. Filled out from reference TRBV9 and TRBJ2-5, the complete variable domain reads DSGVTQTPKHLITATGQRVTLRCSPRSGDLSVYWYQQSLDQGLQFLIQYYNGEERAKGNILERFSAQQFPDLHSELNLSSLELGDSALYFCASGQSVAGGQETQYFGPGTRLLVL.

Concerning this clonotype: A read error may account for a junction end that differs from germline. The V call is TRBV12-5, the J call TRBJ1-5; 8 bases map to TRBD1. In germline, CDR1 is LGHNT, CDR2 FRNRAP. The CDR3 totals 16 residues. CDR3 loop: CVSANADRGLYQPQHF. In nucleotides, the CDR3 is TGTGTTAGTGCCAACGCCGACAGGGGTCTATATCAGCCCCAGCATTTT.

A note on this clonotype: A junction boundary mismatches the germline segment, possibly from a read error. The rearrangement uses TRBV6-5 and TRBJ2-2, with TRBD2 matching over 10 bases. The CDR3 spans 18 residues. Germline lookup yields CDR1 MNHEY and CDR2 SVGAGI. As DNA, the CDR3 is TGTCCCAGCAGTTACTCGATGACCACTAGCGGGAACACCTGGGAGCTGTTTTTT. Amino acid sequence: CPSSYSMTTSGNTWELFF.

Only a few counts were recorded for this clonotype. This chain connects TRBV11-3 to TRBJ1-2; no clear D. The CDR3 totals 13 residues. The V gene's germline CDR1 is SGHNT and CDR2 YENEEA. Trimming pared 5 bases from V and 2 bases from J, leaving 9 bases between. CDR3 in DNA: TGTGCCAGCAGCCCTCATGGGAACTATGGCTACACCTTC. As protein: CASSPHGNYGYTF.

The CDR3, as DNA: TGCAGCGCTAGCCCGGGACTAGCGGGAGTTGAGACCCAGTACTTC. Translation gives CSASPGLAGVETQYF. V gene TRBV29-1 combines with J gene TRBJ2-5, with 14 bases identical to TRBD2. V shed 7 bases and J 5 bases; nucleotides not matched to a gene: 9. The CDR3 has 15 residues. CDR1 is SQVTM and CDR2 is ANQGSEA in the germline V gene. The variable domain in full, with the rest retrieved from reference TRBV29-1 and TRBJ2-5, is SAVISQKPSRDICQRGTSLTIQCQVDSQVTMMFWYRQQPGQSLTLIATANQGSEATYESGFVIDKFPISRPNLTFSTLTVSNMSPEDSSIYLCSASPGLAGVETQYFGPGTRLLVL.

This clonotype was counted ten times or more. The J gene is TRBJ2-3, the V gene TRBV12-3 or TRBV12-4; D remains ambiguous. The CDR3 covers 13 residues. V was cut by 3 bases and J by 0 bases, with 4 bases left in between. The CDR3 bases are TGTGCCAGCAGTTTTGACAGCACAGATACGCAGTATTTT. Amino acid sequence: CASSFDSTDTQYF.

Remarks on this clonotype: The junction departs from the called germline gene at one end, perhaps through a read error. The chain is built from TRBV6-2 or TRBV6-3 and TRBJ2-1; a weak D match, TRBD2 (5 bases). Germline V gene data show CDR1 as MNHEY and CDR2 as SVGEGT. The length of the CDR3 is 11 residues. The DNA for the CDR3 is TGTGCTAGCAGGACTGGTGTTGAGCAGTTCTTC. Translating it yields CASRTGVEQFF.

Of note for this clonotype: Because the CDR3 is missing its conserved closing phenylalanine or tryptophan, this is likely a read error. It is unclear where the CDR3 begins or ends on the DNA, so no DNA is shown, and the CDR3 is as TCRdb lists it. The chain uses TRBV4-1 and TRBJ2-3; TRBD1, the D gene given by the table, was not confirmed from the DNA. CDR1 is MGHRA, CDR2 YSYEKL, per germline. Counting both end residues, the CDR3 totals 15 amino acids. The CDR3 spells CASSQVGGPTDTQCS.

Comment on this clonotype: In this CDR3 the conserved last residue, phenylalanine or tryptophan, is missing, so a read error is likely. The DNA is left out, because the CDR3 cannot be placed on it with certainty; the CDR3 is given as TCRdb lists it. The genes are TRBV28 and TRBJ1-1. In germline, CDR1 is MDHEN, CDR2 SYDVKM. The CDR3 extends over 15 residues, inclusive of both ends. CDR3 sequence: CASSLLPPTYTEALI.

This clonotype occurred once. Since a much larger clone is just one base distant, this may be a read error. This chain links TRBV20-1 with TRBJ1-1; D gene uncertain. Germline V gives CDR1 DFQATT, CDR2 SNEGSKA (reference sequence). CDR3 length equals 13 residues. CDR3 region: CSTRDDGNTEAFF. Written as DNA, the CDR3 is TGCAGTACTAGAGATGACGGGAACACTGAAGCTTTCTTT.

The chain combines TRBV11-2 with TRBJ2-7; weak D call: TRBD1 (5 bases). Trimming removed 1 base at V and 9 bases at J, with 19 bases between. From germline, CDR1 is SGHAT and CDR2 FQNNGV. This CDR3 contains 15 residues. The CDR3 DNA reads TGTGCCAGCAGCTTAGGAGCAGGGTCATATTTCGGGCAGTACTTC. This sequence encodes CASSLGAGSYFGQYF. The full variable domain, in which reference TRBV11-2 and TRBJ2-7 provide the parts outside the CDR3, is EAGVAQSPRYKIIEKRQSVAFWCNPISGHATLYWYQQILGQGPKLLIQFQNNGVVDDSQLPKDRFSAERLKGVDSTLKIQPAKLEDSAVYLCASSLGAGSYFGQYFGPGTRLTVT.

This chain links TRBV10-3 with TRBJ2-7; D is uncertain. Germline loops: CDR1 ENHRY, CDR2 SYGVKD. Trimming stripped 4 bases from V and 3 bases from J, with 10 bases between. The length of the CDR3 is 13 residues. The CDR3 loop reads CAISVQNFYEQYF. The CDR3 nucleotides read TGTGCCATCAGTGTTCAGAATTTCTACGAGCAGTACTTC.

On this clonotype: Just one base apart from a much larger clone, this may be a read error. This chain uses TRBV28 with TRBJ2-7, with TRBD1 matching 8 bases. Germline V gene data show CDR1 as MDHEN and CDR2 as SYDVKM. CDR3 length: 14 residues. The junction had 9 bases not matched to a gene; V was cut back by 4 bases and J by 7 bases. This CDR3 reads CASSSRTGSREQYF. The CDR3, as DNA: TGTGCCAGCAGTTCCCGGACAGGGTCCCGGGAGCAGTACTTC.

A note on this clonotype: The missing conserved phenylalanine or tryptophan at the end of this CDR3 makes a read error likely. The rearrangement uses TRBV6-2 or TRBV6-3 and TRBJ1-5; D is unclear. Per the germline V gene, CDR1 is MNHEY and CDR2 is SVGEGT. The V end was cut by 9 bases, the J end by 2 bases, with 20 bases between. This CDR3 is 16 amino acids long. The CDR3 reads CASLGQARTGNQPQHY. The CDR3 nucleotides are TGTGCCAGTCTCGGGCAGGCGCGAACTGGCAATCAGCCCCAGCATTAT.

This clonotype has just one count. A junction boundary mismatches the germline segment, possibly from a read error. The gene calls are TRBV10-2 and TRBJ1-1; D possibly corresponds to TRBD1 (5 bases). The germline CDR1 and CDR2 sequences are WSHSY and SAAADI. The CDR3 is made up of 15 amino acids. The CDR3, as DNA: TGCGCCAGCAGTGAGTGGACATGGGGCTACACTGATGCTTTCTTT. This codes for CASSEWTWGYTDAFF.

On this clonotype itself: One end of the junction is discordant with germline, which a read error may explain. The chain combines TRBV29-1 with TRBJ2-2; tentatively, D is TRBD2 (6 bases). This CDR3 comprises 14 residues. The germline V gene encodes CDR1 SQVTM and CDR2 ANQGSEA. CDR3 amino acids: CSVATSRNIGELFF. The CDR3, as DNA: TGTAGCGTGGCGACTAGTCGGAACATCGGGGAGCTGTTTTTT.

As concerns this clonotype: One end of the junction varies from germline; a read error may be responsible. The rearrangement uses TRBV12-3 or TRBV12-4 and TRBJ1-1, with TRBD1 as a possible D gene (5 bases). The CDR3 is 15 amino acids. CDR3 DNA sequence: TGTGCCACCTGGTACGACAGTTCGGGCGGCACTGGAGCTTTCTTT. This encodes CATWYDSSGGTGAFF.

This clonotype was counted only a few times. The junction departs from germline at one end; a sequencing error may be responsible. This sequence joins TRBV5-6 and TRBJ2-5, with D tentatively TRBD2 (6 bases). Per the germline V gene, CDR1 is SGHDT and CDR2 is YYEEEE. This CDR3 spans 14 amino acids. The CDR3 DNA reads TGTGCCAGCAGCAGGACCGGGCCGGGGGAGACCCAGTATTTC. This codes for CASSRTGPGETQYF. The full variable domain, completed using reference TRBV5-6 and TRBJ2-5, is DAGVTQSPTHLIKTRGQQVTLRCSPKSGHDTVSWYQQALGQGPQFIFQYYEEEERQRGNFPDRFSGHQFPNYSSELNVNALLLGDSALYLCASSRTGPGETQYFGPGTRLLVL.

The genes are TRBV11-3 and TRBJ2-3, with a weak D call TRBD2 (5 bases). Germline lookup yields CDR1 SGHNT and CDR2 YENEEA. CDR3 length equals 16 residues. The ends were cut back, 10 bases at V and 1 base at J, with 21 bases in the middle. The CDR3 is CAISPLQKEGTDTQYF. The CDR3, as DNA: TGTGCCATAAGCCCCCTCCAGAAGGAGGGCACAGATACGCAGTATTTT.

Regarding this clonotype: Germline and junction disagree at one end, which may indicate a read error. The chain links TRBV6-2 or TRBV6-3 to TRBJ2-1, with a tentative D call TRBD2 (6 bases). The CDR3 is 15 amino acids. The germline CDR1 and CDR2 sequences are MNHEY and SVGEGT. DNA of the CDR3: TGTGCCAGCAGTAACCCCCGGGGGATATCCAATGGGCAGTTCTTT. This gives the protein CASSNPRGISNGQFF.

Regarding this clonotype: Being one base from a much bigger clone, this may be a read error. This sequence joins TRBV7-9 and TRBJ2-2; D is unresolved. Germline CDR1 and CDR2: SEHNR and FQNEAQ (reference sequence). The CDR3 is 16 residues long. V shed 5 bases and J shed 7 bases, with 20 bases lying between them. The CDR3 DNA reads as TGTGCCAGCAGCCGGACGGGTAGCCAGCTCGTCGGGGAGCTGTTTTTT. Its protein is CASSRTGSQLVGELFF.

V and J are TRBV11-1 and TRBJ2-5; perhaps TRBD1 as D (6 bases). CDR3 length equals 16 residues. The ends were cut back, 8 bases at V and 7 bases at J, with 26 bases in the middle. Germline V gives CDR1 SGHAT, CDR2 FQDESV (reference sequence). The DNA for the CDR3 is TGTGCCAGCTGCCGACGACAGGTCGAGAGGATAGTGACCCAGTACTTC. Its translation is CASCRRQVERIVTQYF.